One sample yielded the 9 T cell receptor beta chains listed below, sequenced in a study of molecular identifiers for immune sequencing clone quantification listed by TCRdb under 2018. The library was generated by PCR. The instrument given in TCRdb is Illumina HiSeq 4000. In TCRdb, the public reads were trimmed at Q25 with fastp and aligned with MiXCR, with productive beta chains retained. A single entry per CDR3 protein holds the most common genes and DNA from its merged rows. This sample gives about 640,000 distinct CDR3 sequences in total; around 20% of them show up just once. The top ten clones comprise under 0.95% of the sample. Input material: naive CD8+ T cells from blood, with Jurkat cell RNA spiked in. The cell subset or site label of this sample denotes: FACS-sorted CD8+CD4-CCR7+CD45RA+ naive T cells. The source of these receptors is a human donor in good health. Some libraries in this study had Jurkat cell RNA spiked in.

This clonotype has at least ten counts. V and J are TRBV28 and TRBJ2-7, with a tentative D call TRBD2 (9 bases). Germline lookup yields CDR1 MDHEN and CDR2 SYDVKM. This CDR3 is 20 amino acids long. V lost 5 bases and J lost 7, with 36 bases in between. The CDR3 nucleotides read TGTGCCAGCAGTACAGACAGGGGTATTGGCGGGAGGGCCGTCGTCGGGGAGCAGTACTTC. This gives the protein CASSTDRGIGGRAVVGEQYF.

This clonotype was counted many times. The chain is built from TRBV5-1 and TRBJ2-3; TRBD1 aligns across 10 bases. V lost 3 bases to trimming and J lost 2 bases; unmatched junction nucleotides: 6. This CDR3 is built from 16 residues. Germline V lookup: CDR1 SGHRS, CDR2 YFSETQ. Here the CDR3 reads CASSSGDRGFTDTQYF. DNA of the CDR3: TGCGCCAGCAGCTCGGGGGACAGGGGATTCACAGATACGCAGTATTTT.

To note about this clonotype: A clone one base away is much larger, so this may be a read error. No conserved phenylalanine or tryptophan is present at the end of the CDR3, so a read error is the likely explanation. The gene calls are TRBV13 and TRBJ2-7; weak D call: TRBD1 (5 bases). The CDR3 covers 12 residues. Germline V CDR1 and CDR2: PRHDT, FYEKMQ (reference sequence). V was trimmed by 1 base and J by 7 bases, leaving 8 bases between them. The CDR3: CASSLVGVEQYL. Written as DNA, the CDR3 is TGTGCCAGCAGCTTAGTAGGGGTTGAGCAGTACCTC.

This clonotype was recorded many times. DNA of the CDR3: TGTGCCAGCAGCGCCGGACAGGGCACTGAAGCTTTCTTT. The encoded protein is CASSAGQGTEAFF. The chain joins TRBV9 to TRBJ1-1; TRBD1 matches at 8 bases. This CDR3 region has 13 residues. CDR1 and CDR2 from the germline V gene are SGDLS and YYNGEE. V lost 3 bases to trimming and J lost 4 bases; unmatched junction nucleotides: 2.

This clonotype was recorded at least ten times. V is TRBV6-2 or TRBV6-3 and J is TRBJ2-7; a weak D match, TRBD1 (6 bases). V gave up 0 bases and J gave up 7 bases, with 19 bases separating them. CDR1 MNHEY and CDR2 SVGEGT come from the germline V gene. The CDR3 runs to 16 residues. The chain's CDR3 is CASSYSPTSYREEQYF. CDR3 nucleotide sequence: TGTGCCAGCAGTTACTCCCCGACGTCGTACAGGGAGGAGCAGTACTTC.

With respect to this clonotype: This sequence may be a read error, since a much larger clone differs from it by one base. The chain joins TRBV7-4 to TRBJ1-4, with unresolved D. There are 13 residues in the CDR3. CDR1 is SGHVT, CDR2 SQSDAQ, per germline. The CDR3, as DNA: TGTGCCAGCGGTAGGGCAGTTAATGAAAAACTGTCTTTT. It yields the protein CASGRAVNEKLSF. The full variable domain, rest sourced from reference TRBV7-4 and TRBJ1-4, is GAGVSQSPRYKVAKRGRDVALRCDSISGHVTLYWYRQTLGQGSEVLTYSQSDAQRDKSGRPSGRFSAERPERSVSTLKIQRTEQGDSAVYLCASGRAVNEKLSFGSGTQLSVL.

The sample holds many counts of this clonotype. The CDR3 reads CASSSPGTLQETQYF. Here the CDR3 DNA reads TGTGCCAGCAGCTCCCCTGGGACTCTTCAAGAGACCCAGTACTTC. This chain connects TRBV11-2 to TRBJ2-5; D possibly corresponds to TRBD2 (6 bases). There are 15 residues in the CDR3. V lost 4 bases and J 2 bases, leaving 14 bases between the germline ends. Germline V gene lookup returns CDR1 SGHAT and CDR2 FQNNGV.

This clonotype came up many times. The genes are TRBV19 and TRBJ2-7; 7 bases are shared with TRBD1. CDR1 LNHDA and CDR2 SQIVND come from the germline V gene (reference sequence). This CDR3 is 12 amino acids long. V dropped 10 bases and J dropped 3; count of bases not matched to a gene: 6. CDR3 in amino acids: CATSRDSYEQYF. The DNA of the CDR3 is TGTGCCACGTCCCGGGACAGCTACGAGCAGTACTTC.

A word on this clonotype: A much larger clonotype is one base distant, so this may be a read error. This chain links TRBV7-9 with TRBJ2-7, with D perhaps matching TRBD1 or TRBD2 (5 bases each). The germline V gene encodes CDR1 SEHNR and CDR2 FQNEAQ (reference sequence). The CDR3 is 15 amino acids. Deletions cut 5 bases from V and 3 bases from J, with 17 bases between. The CDR3 region has the DNA TGTGCCAGCAGCCAACCGGGACGAGGGAACTACGAGCAGTACTTC. Translation gives CASSQPGRGNYEQYF.